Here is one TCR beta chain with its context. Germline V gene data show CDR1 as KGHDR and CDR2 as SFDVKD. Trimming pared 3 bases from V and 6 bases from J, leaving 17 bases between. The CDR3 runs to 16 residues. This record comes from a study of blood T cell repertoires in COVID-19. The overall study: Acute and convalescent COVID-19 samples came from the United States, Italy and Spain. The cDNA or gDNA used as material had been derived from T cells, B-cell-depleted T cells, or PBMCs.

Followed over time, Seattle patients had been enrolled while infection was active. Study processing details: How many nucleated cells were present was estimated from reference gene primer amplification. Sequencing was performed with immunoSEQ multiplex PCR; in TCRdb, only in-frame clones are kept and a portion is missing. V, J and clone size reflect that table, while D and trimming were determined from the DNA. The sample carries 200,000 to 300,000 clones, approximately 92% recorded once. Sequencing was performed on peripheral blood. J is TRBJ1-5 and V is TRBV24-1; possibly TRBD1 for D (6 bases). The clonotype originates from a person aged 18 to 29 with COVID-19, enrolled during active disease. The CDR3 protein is CATSDTRSGGTQPQHF. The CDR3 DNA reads TGTGCCACCAGTGATACACGCTCGGGGGGCACTCAGCCCCAGCATTTT.